The clone carrying this T cell receptor beta chain has more than one count but fewer than ten. Its target is not known. The PCR contained 60 Vbeta and 13 Jbeta primers. The protocol was immunoSEQ multiplex PCR, while the TCRdb copy is restricted to in-frame clones and leaves out a portion. This sample carries 100,000 to 150,000 clones, less than 80% of them seen once, and the ten largest clones take around 4%. CDR3 length: 15 amino acids. Per the germline V gene, CDR1 is SGHRS and CDR2 is YFSETQ. The J segment lost 2 bases and the V segment lost 4 bases, leaving 4 bases of the junction unmatched. These data are taken from a study of cytomegalovirus exposure and HLA in healthy donors. Overall study results and limits: Investigators reported over 150 TCR beta chains as tied to cytomegalovirus. Apart from CMV serostatus, no immune exposure information was available.

This receptor was taken from a man aged 30-40 years in good health and CMV-seronegative. J is TRBJ2-1 and V is TRBV5-1; TRBD1 agrees at 9 bases. Sequenced material: PBMCs. The CDR3 region is CASSVDRGTYNEQFF. DNA for the CDR3: TGCGCCAGCAGCGTTGACAGGGGGACCTACAATGAGCAGTTCTTC.